The entry below gives a single TCR beta chain sequence along with its context. Its antigen is not identified. Germline V CDR1 and CDR2: SQVTM, ANQGSEA. This CDR3 contains 13 residues. V was shortened by 6 bases and J by 3 bases, with 14 bases between the two germline ends. These data come from a study of blood T cells in healthy people across ages. Study-wide points: The recorded TCR beta diversity per million T cells decreased in a roughly linear manner with age.

Using a J-beta primer mix together with a sample-barcoded 5' primer, a second PCR was run for about 7 to 12 cycles. TCRdb analysed the 5' RACE reads with MiXCR anew, one entry per CDR3 protein. The profile shows fewer than 800,000 distinct CDR3 sequences, 49% of them singletons. The TCR was taken from an older woman in good health. The J gene is TRBJ1-1, the V gene TRBV29-1; TRBD1 might be the D (5 bases). The sample taken for sequencing was blood. The CDR3 DNA reads as TGCAGCGTGAGTCGGGGGAGGGACACTGAAGCTTTCTTT. Residues: CSVSRGRDTEAFF.